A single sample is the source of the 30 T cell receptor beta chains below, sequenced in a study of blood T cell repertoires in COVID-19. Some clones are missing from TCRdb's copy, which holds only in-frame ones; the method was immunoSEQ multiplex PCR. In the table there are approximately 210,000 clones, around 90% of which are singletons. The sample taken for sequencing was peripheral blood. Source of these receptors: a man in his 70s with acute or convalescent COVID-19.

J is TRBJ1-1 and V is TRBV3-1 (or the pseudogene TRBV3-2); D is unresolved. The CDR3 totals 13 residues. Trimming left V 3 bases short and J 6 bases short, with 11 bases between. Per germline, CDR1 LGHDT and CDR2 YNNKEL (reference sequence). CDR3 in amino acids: CASSQAQSAEAFF. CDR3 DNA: TGTGCCAGCAGCCAGGCCCAGAGCGCTGAAGCTTTCTTT.

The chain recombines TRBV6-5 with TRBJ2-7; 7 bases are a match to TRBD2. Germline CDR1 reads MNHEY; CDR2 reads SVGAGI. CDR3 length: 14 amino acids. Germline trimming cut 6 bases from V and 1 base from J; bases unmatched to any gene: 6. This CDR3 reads CASRILAGSYEQYF. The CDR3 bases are TGTGCCAGCAGGATCTTAGCGGGTTCCTACGAGCAGTACTTC.

DNA of the CDR3: TGTGCCAGCAGCTCAGGACTAGCGGGAACAACTTACAATGAGCAGTTCTTC. Protein: CASSSGLAGTTYNEQFF. This sequence joins TRBV5-4 and TRBJ2-1, with 12 bases identical to TRBD2. Trimming removed 3 bases from V and 4 bases from J; junction bases left unmatched: 8. Germline V gene sequence: CDR1 SGHNT, CDR2 YYREEE (reference sequence). CDR3 length: 17 amino acids.

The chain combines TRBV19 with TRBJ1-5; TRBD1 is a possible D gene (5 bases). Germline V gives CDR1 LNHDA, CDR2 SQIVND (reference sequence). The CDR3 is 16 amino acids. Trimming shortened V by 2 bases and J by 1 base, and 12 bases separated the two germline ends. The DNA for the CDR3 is TGTGCCAGTAGTATACGCGGGGCCACAAGCAATCAGCCCCAGCATTTT. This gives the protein CASSIRGATSNQPQHF. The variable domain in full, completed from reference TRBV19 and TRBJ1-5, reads DGGITQSPKYLFRKEGQNVTLSCEQNLNHDAMYWYRQDPGQGLRLIYYSQIVNDFQKGDIAEGYSVSREKKESFPLTVTSAQKNPTAFYLCASSIRGATSNQPQHFGDGTRLSIL.

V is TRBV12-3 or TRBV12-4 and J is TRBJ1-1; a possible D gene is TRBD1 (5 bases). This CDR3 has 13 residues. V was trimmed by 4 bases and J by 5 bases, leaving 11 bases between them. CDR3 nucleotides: TGTGCCAGCAGTTCATCCGGGGGGACTGAAGCTTTCTTT. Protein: CASSSSGGTEAFF.

CDR3 residues: CASSPSGTPYNEQFF. Written as DNA, the CDR3 is TGTGCCAGCTCCCCTAGCGGGACCCCCTACAATGAGCAGTTCTTC. This sequence joins TRBV27 and TRBJ2-1; TRBD2 matches at 9 bases. This CDR3 region has 15 residues. CDR1 is MNHEY and CDR2 is SMNVEV in the germline V gene (reference sequence). J was trimmed by 2 bases and V by 8 bases; bases with no gene match: 7.

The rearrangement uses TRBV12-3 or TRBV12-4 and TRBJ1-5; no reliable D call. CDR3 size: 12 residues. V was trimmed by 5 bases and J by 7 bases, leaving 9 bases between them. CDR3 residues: CASSPVGQPQHF. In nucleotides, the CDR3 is TGTGCCAGCAGTCCGGTGGGCCAGCCCCAGCATTTT.

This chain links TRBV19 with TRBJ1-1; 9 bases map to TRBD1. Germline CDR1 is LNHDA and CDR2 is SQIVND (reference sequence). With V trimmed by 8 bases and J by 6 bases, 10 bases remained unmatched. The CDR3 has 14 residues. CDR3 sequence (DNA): TGTGCCAGTTCGGAGTCGGGACAGGGCGCTGAAGCTTTCTTT. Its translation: CASSESGQGAEAFF.

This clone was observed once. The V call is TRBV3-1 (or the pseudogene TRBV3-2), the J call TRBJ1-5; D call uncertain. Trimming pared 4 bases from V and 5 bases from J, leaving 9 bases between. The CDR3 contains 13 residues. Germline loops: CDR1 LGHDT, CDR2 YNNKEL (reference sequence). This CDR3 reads CASSLDRDQPQHF. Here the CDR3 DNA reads TGTGCCAGCAGCCTTGACCGGGATCAGCCCCAGCATTTT.

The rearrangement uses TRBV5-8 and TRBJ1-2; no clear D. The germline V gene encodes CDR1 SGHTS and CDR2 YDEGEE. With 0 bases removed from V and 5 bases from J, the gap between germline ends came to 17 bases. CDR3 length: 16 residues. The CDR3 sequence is CASSLVSGSVRYGYTF. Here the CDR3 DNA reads TGTGCCAGCAGCTTGGTCAGTGGGAGTGTTCGGTATGGCTACACCTTC.

Here the CDR3 DNA reads TGTGCCAGCAGGCACAGGGGGCCGCTTCAGCCCCAGCATTTT. Protein sequence: CASRHRGPLQPQHF. The J gene is TRBJ1-5, the V gene TRBV2; 9 bases are shared with TRBD1. V was pared by 6 bases and J by 6 bases, with 6 bases of the junction left unmatched. Looked up from germline, CDR1 is SNHLY and CDR2 is FYNNEI. CDR3 length: 14 amino acids.

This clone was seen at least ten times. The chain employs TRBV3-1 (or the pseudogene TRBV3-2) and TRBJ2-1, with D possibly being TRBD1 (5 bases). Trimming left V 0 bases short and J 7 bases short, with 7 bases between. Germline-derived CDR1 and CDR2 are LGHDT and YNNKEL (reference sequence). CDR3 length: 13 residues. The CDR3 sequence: CASSQDDRNEQFF. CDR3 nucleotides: TGTGCCAGCAGCCAAGATGACAGAAATGAGCAGTTCTTC.

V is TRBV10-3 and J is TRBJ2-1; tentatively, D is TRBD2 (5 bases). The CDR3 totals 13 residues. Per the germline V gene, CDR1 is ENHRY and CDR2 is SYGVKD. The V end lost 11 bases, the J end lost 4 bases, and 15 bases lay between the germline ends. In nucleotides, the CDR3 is TGTGCCGTAACGACTACTAGTTACAATGAGCAGTTCTTC. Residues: CAVTTTSYNEQFF.

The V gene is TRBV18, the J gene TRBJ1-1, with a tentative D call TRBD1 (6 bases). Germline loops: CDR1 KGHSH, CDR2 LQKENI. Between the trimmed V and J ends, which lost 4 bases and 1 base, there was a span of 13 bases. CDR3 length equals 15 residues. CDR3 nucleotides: TGTGCCAGCTCACAGAGGACAGACCCGAACACTGAAGCTTTCTTT. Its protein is CASSQRTDPNTEAFF.

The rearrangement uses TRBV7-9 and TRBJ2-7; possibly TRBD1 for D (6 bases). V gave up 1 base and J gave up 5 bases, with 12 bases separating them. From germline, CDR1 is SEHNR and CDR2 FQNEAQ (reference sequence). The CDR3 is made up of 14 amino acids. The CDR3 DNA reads TGTGCCAGCAGCTTAGGACAGGATCTGCACGAGCAGTACTTC. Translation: CASSLGQDLHEQYF.

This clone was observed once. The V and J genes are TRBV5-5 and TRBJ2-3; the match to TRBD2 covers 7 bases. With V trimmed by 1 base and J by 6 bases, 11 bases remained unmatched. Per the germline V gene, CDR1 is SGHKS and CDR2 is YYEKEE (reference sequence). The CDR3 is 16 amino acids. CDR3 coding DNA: TGTGCCAGCAGCTTGATGAGCGGGGAGGCTCGGGATACGCAGTATTTT. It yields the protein CASSLMSGEARDTQYF.

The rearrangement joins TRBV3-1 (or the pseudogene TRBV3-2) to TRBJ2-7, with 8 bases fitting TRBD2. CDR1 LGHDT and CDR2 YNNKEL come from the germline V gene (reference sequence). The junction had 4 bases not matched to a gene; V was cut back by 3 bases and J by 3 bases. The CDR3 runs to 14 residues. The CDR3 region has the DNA TGTGCCAGCAGCCATACCAGCGGGAGCTACGAGCAGTACTTC. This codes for CASSHTSGSYEQYF.

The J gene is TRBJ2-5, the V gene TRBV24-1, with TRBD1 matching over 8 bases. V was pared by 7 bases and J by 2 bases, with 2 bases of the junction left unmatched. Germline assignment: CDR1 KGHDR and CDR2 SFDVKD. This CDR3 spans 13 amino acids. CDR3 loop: CATRGDRQETQYF. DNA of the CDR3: TGTGCCACCAGGGGGGACAGGCAAGAGACCCAGTACTTC.

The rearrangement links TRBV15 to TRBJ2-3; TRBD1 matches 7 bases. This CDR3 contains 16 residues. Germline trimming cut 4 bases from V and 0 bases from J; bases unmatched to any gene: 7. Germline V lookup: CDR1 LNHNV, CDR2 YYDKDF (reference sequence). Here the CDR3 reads CATSKGTAPSTDTQYF. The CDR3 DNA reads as TGTGCCACCAGCAAAGGGACAGCCCCTAGCACAGATACGCAGTATTTT.

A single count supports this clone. This CDR3 is CASSLLGSLGGYTF. In DNA form, the CDR3 reads TGTGCCAGCAGTTTGCTCGGGAGCCTGGGGGGCTACACCTTC. This chain connects TRBV28 to TRBJ1-2; no firm D call. The CDR3 has 14 amino acids. The V end lost 3 bases, the J end lost 8 bases, and 16 bases lay between the germline ends. Germline CDR1 and CDR2: MDHEN and SYDVKM.

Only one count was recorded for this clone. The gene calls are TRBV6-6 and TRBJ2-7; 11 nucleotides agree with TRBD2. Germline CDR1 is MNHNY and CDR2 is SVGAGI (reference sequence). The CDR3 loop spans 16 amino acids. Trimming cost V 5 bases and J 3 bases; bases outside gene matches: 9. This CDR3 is CASSTTAGTSGYEQYF. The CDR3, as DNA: TGTGCCAGCAGTACTACTGCCGGGACTAGCGGCTACGAGCAGTACTTC.

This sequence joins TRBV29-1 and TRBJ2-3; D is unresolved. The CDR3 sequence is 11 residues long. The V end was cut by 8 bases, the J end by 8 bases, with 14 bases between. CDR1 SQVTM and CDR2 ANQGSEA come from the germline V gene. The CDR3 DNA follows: TGCAGCCTTAACAGCTTGGGTACGCAGTATTTT. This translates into CSLNSLGTQYF.

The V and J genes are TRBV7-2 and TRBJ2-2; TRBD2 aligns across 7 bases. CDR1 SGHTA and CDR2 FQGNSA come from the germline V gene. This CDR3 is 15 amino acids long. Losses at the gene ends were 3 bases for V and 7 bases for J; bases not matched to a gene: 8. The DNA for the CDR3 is TGTGCCAGCAGCTTGCGGCTAGCGGAGAACGGGGAGCTGTTTTTT. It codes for CASSLRLAENGELFF.

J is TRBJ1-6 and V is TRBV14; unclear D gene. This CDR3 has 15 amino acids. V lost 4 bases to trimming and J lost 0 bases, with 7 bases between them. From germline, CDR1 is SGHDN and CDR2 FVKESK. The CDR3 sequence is CASSRDNSYNSPLHF. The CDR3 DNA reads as TGTGCCAGCAGCCGAGACAACTCCTATAATTCACCCCTCCACTTT.

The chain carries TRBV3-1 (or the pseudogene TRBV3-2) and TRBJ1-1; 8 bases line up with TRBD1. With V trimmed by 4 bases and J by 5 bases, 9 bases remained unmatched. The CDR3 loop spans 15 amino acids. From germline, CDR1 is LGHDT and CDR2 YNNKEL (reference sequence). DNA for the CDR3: TGTGCCAGCAGCCCTACAGGGGGAGCGAAAACTGAAGCTTTCTTT. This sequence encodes CASSPTGGAKTEAFF.

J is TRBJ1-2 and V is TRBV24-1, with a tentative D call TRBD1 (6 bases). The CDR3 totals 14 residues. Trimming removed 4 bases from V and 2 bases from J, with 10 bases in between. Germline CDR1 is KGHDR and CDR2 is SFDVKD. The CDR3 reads CATSELDRNYGYTF. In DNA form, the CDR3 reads TGTGCCACCAGTGAATTAGACAGGAACTATGGCTACACCTTC.

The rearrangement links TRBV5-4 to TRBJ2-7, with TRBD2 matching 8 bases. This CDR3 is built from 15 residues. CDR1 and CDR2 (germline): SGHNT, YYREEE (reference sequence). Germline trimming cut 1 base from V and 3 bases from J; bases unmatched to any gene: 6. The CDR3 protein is CASSLLGSGNYEQYF. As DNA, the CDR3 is TGTGCCAGCAGCTTGTTGGGTAGCGGGAACTACGAGCAGTACTTC. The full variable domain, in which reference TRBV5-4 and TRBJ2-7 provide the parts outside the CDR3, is ETGVTQSPTHLIKTRGQQVTLRCSSQSGHNTVSWYQQALGQGPQFIFQYYREEENGRGNFPPRFSGLQFPNYSSELNVNALELDDSALYLCASSLLGSGNYEQYFGPGTRLTVT.

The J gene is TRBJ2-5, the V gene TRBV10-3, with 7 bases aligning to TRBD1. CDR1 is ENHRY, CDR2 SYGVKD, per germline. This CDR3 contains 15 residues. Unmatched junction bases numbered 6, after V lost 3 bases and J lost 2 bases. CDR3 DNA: TGTGCCATCAGTGAATCGGACAGGCCTCAAGAGACCCAGTACTTC. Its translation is CAISESDRPQETQYF.

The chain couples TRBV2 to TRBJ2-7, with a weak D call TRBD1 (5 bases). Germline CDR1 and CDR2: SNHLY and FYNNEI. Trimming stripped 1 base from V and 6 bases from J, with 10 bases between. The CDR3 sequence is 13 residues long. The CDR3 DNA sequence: TGTGCCAGCAGTGAAGTAGGTAGGGGCGAGCAGTACTTC. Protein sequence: CASSEVGRGEQYF.

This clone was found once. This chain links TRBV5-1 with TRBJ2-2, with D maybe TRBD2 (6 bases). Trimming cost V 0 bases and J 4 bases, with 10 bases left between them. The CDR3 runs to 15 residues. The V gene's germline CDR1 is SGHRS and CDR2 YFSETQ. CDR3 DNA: TGCGCCAGCAGCTTGGGAGGAGGGGTCACCGGGGAGCTGTTTTTT. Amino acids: CASSLGGGVTGELFF.